The entry below describes one T cell receptor beta chain. The sample belongs to a study of blood T cell repertoires in COVID-19. CDR1 and CDR2 from the germline V gene are MDHEN and SYDVKM. The CDR3 is 16 residues long. V was shortened by 1 base and J by 1 base, with 14 bases between the two germline ends. This table comes from immunoSEQ multiplex PCR, and its TCRdb copy is limited to in-frame clones, with some not included. This sample carries about 310,000 clones, around 87% of them seen once, and the ten largest clones take roughly 8%. The sample was peripheral blood. This TCR came from a woman aged 45-65 years who had recovered from COVID-19. This rearrangement joins TRBV28 to TRBJ2-7; D remains unclear. CDR3 in DNA: TGTGCCAGCAGTTTATCCTCCAACCTCTATTCCTACGAGCAGTACTTC. It specifies CASSLSSNLYSYEQYF.